A single sample is the source of the 14 T cell receptor beta chains below, sequenced in a study of T-cell memory formation after mild COVID-19. One entry per CDR3 protein results from TCRdb running MiXCR on the 5' RACE reads. The sample contains just over 50,000 distinct CDR3 sequences, over 9% of which appear only once. Input material: PBMCs or a T cell subset sorted from them (not recorded which). These receptor sequences come from an adult woman who had mild COVID-19 (a few samples of this study predate the infection). Cell type and time point are not known.

This clonotype came up many times. The CDR3 region is CATSVVGGTQYF. CDR3 coding DNA: TGTGCCACCAGTGTAGTAGGGGGCACGCAGTATTTT. The V call is TRBV24-1, the J call TRBJ2-3, with 7 bases that match TRBD1. Germline V gene sequence: CDR1 KGHDR, CDR2 SFDVKD. J gave up 9 bases and V 5 bases, and 4 bases lay outside the gene matches. There are 12 residues in the CDR3.

This clonotype was seen more than once but under ten times. The rearrangement joins TRBV15 to TRBJ1-2; weak D call: TRBD1 (5 bases). V was clipped by 2 bases and J by 0 bases, with 10 bases between them. The germline V gene encodes CDR1 LNHNV and CDR2 YYDKDF (reference sequence). This CDR3 comprises 15 residues. The CDR3 loop is CATSRPGLSNYGYTF. DNA of the CDR3: TGTGCCACCAGCAGACCGGGACTTTCTAACTATGGCTACACCTTC.

The table lists this clonotype with many counts. This rearrangement joins TRBV3-1 to TRBJ2-7; D unresolved. The CDR3 covers 13 residues. In germline, CDR1 is LGHDT, CDR2 YNNKEL (reference sequence). The V end lost 1 base, the J end lost 5 bases, and 9 bases lay between the germline ends. The CDR3 nucleotides read TGTGCCAGCAGCCAAGGACTCATCCACGAGCAGTACTTC. It specifies CASSQGLIHEQYF.

This clonotype was detected only a few times. V gene TRBV9 combines with J gene TRBJ2-1, with D perhaps matching TRBD2 (7 bases). There are 14 residues in the CDR3. Germline CDR1 and CDR2: SGDLS and YYNGEE. V was shortened by 4 bases and J by 7 bases, with 15 bases between the two germline ends. Written as DNA, the CDR3 is TGTGCCAGCAGCCTAGGGGGAGGGTCTAATGAGCAGTTCTTC. Translating gives CASSLGGGSNEQFF.

The chain combines TRBV10-3 with TRBJ2-7, with no clear D. The germline V and J ends were trimmed by 3 bases and 3 bases, with 6 bases remaining between them. Germline V CDR1 and CDR2: ENHRY, SYGVKD. This CDR3 comprises 12 residues. CDR3 residues: CAISDTSYEQYF. The CDR3 nucleotides are TGTGCCATCAGTGATACGAGCTACGAGCAGTACTTC.

DNA for the CDR3: TGTGCCAGCAGTTCGGCAGGGGGCCAGCCCCAGCATTTT. It yields the protein CASSSAGGQPQHF. The rearrangement uses TRBV6-6 and TRBJ1-5; 8 bases align to TRBD1. With V trimmed by 4 bases and J by 7 bases, 3 bases remained unmatched. Germline-derived CDR1 and CDR2 are MNHNY and SVGAGI (reference sequence). The CDR3 length is 13 residues.

The chain couples TRBV10-3 to TRBJ2-7; 10 positions agree with TRBD1. The V segment lost 11 bases and the J segment 6 bases; nucleotides outside the gene matches: 10. The CDR3 totals 13 residues. The V gene's germline CDR1 is ENHRY and CDR2 SYGVKD. In DNA, the CDR3 is TGTGCCTCCGGACAGGGGGAGACTAGCGAGCAGTACTTC. Translated: CASGQGETSEQYF.

This clonotype came up many times. This sequence joins TRBV15 and TRBJ2-7; TRBD1 or TRBD2 may be the D gene (5 bases each). CDR1 is LNHNV and CDR2 is YYDKDF in the germline V gene (reference sequence). V lost 5 bases and J 0 bases, leaving 14 bases between the germline ends. This CDR3 is built from 15 residues. The CDR3 sequence: CATSASRGASYEQYF. The DNA for the CDR3 is TGTGCCACCAGCGCCAGTCGAGGGGCCTCCTACGAGCAGTACTTC.

This clonotype was counted at least ten times. V gene TRBV5-5 combines with J gene TRBJ2-6, with TRBD1 matching over 7 bases. Per germline, CDR1 SGHKS and CDR2 YYEKEE (reference sequence). The CDR3 totals 13 residues. J lost 14 bases, V lost 4 bases, and 9 bases had no gene match. CDR3 DNA: TGTGCCAGCAGCCGGACAGGACAAGGATTCCTGACTTTC. This codes for CASSRTGQGFLTF.

This clonotype occurred many times. An end of the junction differs from the germline gene, which may be a read error. This chain uses TRBV7-7 with TRBJ1-1; D uncertain. CDR3 size: 11 residues. Germline CDR1 SSHAT, CDR2 FNYEAQ (reference sequence). This CDR3 reads CASTDATEAFF. CDR3 nucleotide sequence: TGTGCTAGCACGGACGCCACTGAAGCTTTCTTT.

This clonotype was observed a handful of times. The gene calls are TRBV11-2 and TRBJ2-1; D remains unclear. The V end lost 1 base, the J end lost 3 bases, and 13 bases lay between the germline ends. The CDR3 totals 16 residues. Germline-derived CDR1 and CDR2 are SGHAT and FQNNGV. The CDR3 here is CASSLAAGTLYNEQFF. In nucleotides, the CDR3 is TGTGCCAGCAGCTTAGCAGCTGGAACCCTCTACAATGAGCAGTTCTTC.

There are a few counts of this clonotype. V gene TRBV6-1 combines with J gene TRBJ1-5; D perhaps matches TRBD1 (6 bases). This CDR3 region has 15 residues. Germline V gives CDR1 MNHNS, CDR2 SASEGT. The V end lost 5 bases, the J end lost 4 bases, and 15 bases lay between the germline ends. The CDR3 sequence is CASSTTGTLNQPQHF. In nucleotides, the CDR3 is TGTGCCAGCAGTACGACCGGGACACTTAATCAGCCCCAGCATTTT.

This clonotype was seen a handful of times. V usage is TRBV5-1 and J usage is TRBJ2-7; D call uncertain. Looked up from germline, CDR1 is SGHRS and CDR2 is YFSETQ. V dropped 4 bases and J dropped 6 bases, with 20 bases sitting between them. The CDR3 length is 15 residues. In nucleotides, the CDR3 is TGCGCCAGCAGCATAAGTTCGGTGGGCGTCGGCGAGCAGTACTTC. Residues: CASSISSVGVGEQYF.

This clonotype was seen repeatedly, ten times or more. This chain uses TRBV7-2 with TRBJ2-7, with 8 bases fitting TRBD1. This CDR3 comprises 13 residues. V lost 4 bases and J lost 4; bases outside the gene matches: 3. From germline, CDR1 is SGHTA and CDR2 FQGNSA. CDR3 protein: CASSSGQDYEQYF. For the CDR3, the DNA is TGTGCCAGCAGCTCGGGACAGGATTACGAGCAGTACTTC.